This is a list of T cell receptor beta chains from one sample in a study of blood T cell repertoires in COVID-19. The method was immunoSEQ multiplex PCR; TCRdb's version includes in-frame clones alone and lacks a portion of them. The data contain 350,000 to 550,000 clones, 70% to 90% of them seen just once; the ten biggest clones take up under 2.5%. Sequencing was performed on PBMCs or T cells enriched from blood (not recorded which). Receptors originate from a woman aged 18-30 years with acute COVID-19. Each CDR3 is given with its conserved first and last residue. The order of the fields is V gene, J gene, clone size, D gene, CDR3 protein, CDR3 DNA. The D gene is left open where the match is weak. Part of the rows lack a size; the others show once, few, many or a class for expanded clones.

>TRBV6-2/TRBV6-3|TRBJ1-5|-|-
CASSYVRVMSNQPQHF
TGTGCCAGCAGTTATGTGAGGGTGATGAGCAATCAGCCCCAGCATTTT
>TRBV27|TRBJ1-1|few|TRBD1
CASSPKYRQGAREAFF
TGTGCCAGCAGTCCAAAATACAGACAGGGGGCCCGGGAAGCTTTCTTT
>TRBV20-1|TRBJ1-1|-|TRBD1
CSAVRQGEAFF
TGCAGTGCCGTGAGACAGGGGGAAGCTTTCTTT
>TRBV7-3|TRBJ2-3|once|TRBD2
CASSSGLAGAADTQYF
TGTGCCAGCAGCTCCGGACTAGCGGGGGCGGCAGATACGCAGTATTTT
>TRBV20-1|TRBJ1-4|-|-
CSARRQEKLFF
TGCAGTGCTAGGCGGCAGGAAAAACTGTTTTTT
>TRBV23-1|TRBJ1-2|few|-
CASSQAPGYGYTF
TGCGCCAGCAGTCAGGCGCCGGGATATGGCTACACCTTC
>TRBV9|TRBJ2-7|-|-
CASSVGQSPPYEQYF
TGTGCCAGCAGCGTAGGGCAGTCTCCCCCCTACGAGCAGTACTTC
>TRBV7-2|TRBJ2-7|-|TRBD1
CASSQFSGGSSYEQYF
TGTGCCAGCAGCCAATTCTCAGGGGGTAGTTCCTACGAGCAGTACTTC
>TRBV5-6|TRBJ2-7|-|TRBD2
CASSYGTGGEQYF
TGTGCCAGCAGTTACGGGACGGGGGGCGAGCAGTACTTC
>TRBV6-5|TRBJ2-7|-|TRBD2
CASCPLAGNYEQYF
TGTGCCAGTTGCCCACTAGCGGGCAACTACGAGCAGTACTTC
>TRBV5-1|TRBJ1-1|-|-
CASSLGWAAGENTEAFF
TGCGCCAGCAGCTTGGGTTGGGCAGCCGGCGAGAACACTGAAGCTTTCTTT
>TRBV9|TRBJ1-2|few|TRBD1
CASSPGQGLFNYGYTF
TGTGCCAGCAGCCCTGGACAGGGGCTATTTAACTATGGCTACACCTTC
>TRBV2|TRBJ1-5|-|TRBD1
CASSSNRGPQPQHF
TGTGCCAGCAGTAGTAACAGGGGCCCTCAGCCCCAGCATTTT
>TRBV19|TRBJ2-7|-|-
CASSMGAAVYEQYF
TGTGCCAGTAGTATGGGAGCGGCAGTCTACGAGCAGTACTTC
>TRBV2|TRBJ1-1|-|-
CASSASGQGTEAFF
TGTGCCAGCAGTGCCTCCGGGCAGGGCACTGAAGCTTTCTTT
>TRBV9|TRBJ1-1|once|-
CASSGTRRSEAFF
TGTGCCAGCAGCGGCACAAGGAGGTCTGAAGCTTTCTTT
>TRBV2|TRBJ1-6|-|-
CASSEGPPRGISPLHF
TGTGCCAGCAGTGAAGGGCCACCGCGGGGGATTTCACCCCTCCACTTT
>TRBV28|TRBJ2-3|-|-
CASSKSAASTDTQYF
TGTGCCAGCTCGAAATCGGCGGCTAGCACAGATACGCAGTATTTT
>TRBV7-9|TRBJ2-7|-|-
CASSFRDYEQYF
TGTGCCAGCAGCTTCAGGGACTACGAGCAGTACTTC
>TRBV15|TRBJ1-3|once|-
CATSARQGSGNTIYF
TGTGCCACCAGCGCCCGCCAGGGTTCTGGAAACACCATATATTTT
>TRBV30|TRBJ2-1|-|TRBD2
CAWSVRLAGDNEQFF
TGTGCCTGGAGTGTTCGACTAGCGGGAGACAATGAGCAGTTCTTC
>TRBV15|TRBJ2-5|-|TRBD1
CATSRYGQGQETQYF
TGTGCCACCAGCAGATACGGACAGGGACAAGAGACCCAGTACTTC
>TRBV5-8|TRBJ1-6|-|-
CASSRQGNSPLHF
TGTGCCAGCAGTCGGCAGGGCAATTCACCCCTCCACTTT
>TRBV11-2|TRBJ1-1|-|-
CASREGFMNTEAFF
TGTGCCAGCAGGGAGGGATTCATGAACACTGAAGCTTTCTTT
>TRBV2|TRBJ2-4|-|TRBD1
CASRDPGQGANIQYF
TGTGCCAGCAGAGATCCGGGACAGGGAGCAAACATTCAGTACTTC
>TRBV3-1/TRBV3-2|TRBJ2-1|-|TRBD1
CASSQDSRRQGRKNEQFF
TGTGCCAGCAGCCAAGATTCTAGGAGACAGGGTCGTAAAAATGAGCAGTTCTTC
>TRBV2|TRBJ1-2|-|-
CASTGINYGYTF
TGTGCCAGCACAGGGATTAACTATGGCTACACCTTC
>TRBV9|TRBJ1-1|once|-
CASSAGTGVLGAFF
TGTGCCAGCAGCGCCGGGACGGGGGTTCTCGGAGCTTTCTTT
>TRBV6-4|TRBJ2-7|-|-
CASSSGAGYEQYF
TGTGCCAGCAGCTCAGGGGCAGGCTACGAGCAGTACTTC
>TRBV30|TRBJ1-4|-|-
CAGDLPGEKLFF
TGTGCCGGGGACCTTCCGGGTGAAAAACTGTTTTTT
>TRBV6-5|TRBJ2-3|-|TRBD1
CASRGQGATDTQYF
TGTGCCAGCAGAGGACAGGGAGCCACAGATACGCAGTATTTT
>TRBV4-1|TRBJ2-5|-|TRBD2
CASSQDRTSGGRGQETQYF
TGCGCCAGCAGCCAAGATCGTACTAGCGGGGGGAGGGGGCAAGAGACCCAGTACTTC
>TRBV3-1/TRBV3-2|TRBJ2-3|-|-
CASEEGDTQYF
TGTGCCAGCGAGGAGGGTGATACGCAGTATTTT
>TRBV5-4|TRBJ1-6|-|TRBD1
CASSILTGAGNSPLHF
TGTGCCAGCAGCATCCTGACAGGGGCGGGAAATTCACCCCTCCACTTT
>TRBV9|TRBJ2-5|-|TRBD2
CASSPQGEAGGGYQETQYF
TGTGCCAGCAGCCCCCAGGGAGAAGCGGGAGGAGGGTATCAAGAGACCCAGTACTTC
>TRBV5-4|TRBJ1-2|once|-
CAGAGSGGYTF
TGTGCCGGCGCCGGGTCCGGCGGCTACACCTTC
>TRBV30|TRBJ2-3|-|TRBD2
CAGSGITDTQYF
TGTGCCGGTAGCGGGATCACAGATACGCAGTATTTT
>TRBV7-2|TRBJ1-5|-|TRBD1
CASSLTGGNQPQHF
TGTGCCAGCAGCCTCACAGGGGGCAATCAGCCCCAGCATTTT
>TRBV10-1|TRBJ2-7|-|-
CASSEFGRGNEQYF
TGCGCCAGCAGTGAGTTTGGCAGGGGAAACGAGCAGTACTTC
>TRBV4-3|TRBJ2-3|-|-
CASSHVADFTDTQYF
TGCGCCAGCAGCCACGTAGCGGATTTCACAGATACGCAGTATTTT
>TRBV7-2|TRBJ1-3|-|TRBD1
CASSLGTGAGNTIYF
TGTGCCAGCAGCCTAGGGACAGGGGCTGGAAACACCATATATTTT
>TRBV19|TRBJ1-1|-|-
CASRRGNTEAFF
TGTGCCAGCCGCAGGGGGAACACTGAAGCTTTCTTT
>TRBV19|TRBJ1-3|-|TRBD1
CATQTGAGNTIYF
TGTGCCACCCAGACAGGGGCTGGAAACACCATATATTTT
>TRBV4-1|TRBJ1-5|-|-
CASSQDGQEGQPQHF
TGCGCCAGCAGCCAAGATGGCCAGGAGGGCCAGCCCCAGCATTTT
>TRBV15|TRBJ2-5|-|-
CATSRHAGLGETQYF
TGTGCCACCAGCAGACACGCGGGCCTAGGGGAGACCCAGTACTTC
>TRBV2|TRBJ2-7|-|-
CASSEPNRVHEQYF
TGTGCCAGCAGTGAACCCAACAGGGTCCACGAGCAGTACTTC
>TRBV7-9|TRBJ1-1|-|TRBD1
CASSDRDREMNTEAFF
TGTGCCAGCAGCGATAGGGACAGGGAAATGAACACTGAAGCTTTCTTT
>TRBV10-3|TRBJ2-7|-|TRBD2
CAISEGREDSYEQYF
TGTGCCATCAGTGAGGGTCGGGAGGACTCCTACGAGCAGTACTTC
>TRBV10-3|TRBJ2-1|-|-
CAINSPTQGLNNEQFF
TGTGCCATCAATTCCCCGACGCAGGGGCTGAACAATGAGCAGTTCTTC
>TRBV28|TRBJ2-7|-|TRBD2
CASSELAGGTYEQYF
TGTGCCAGCAGTGAACTAGCGGGAGGAACCTACGAGCAGTACTTC
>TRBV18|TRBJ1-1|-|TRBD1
CASSPRQGEAEAFF
TGTGCCAGCTCACCGCGACAGGGGGAGGCTGAAGCTTTCTTT
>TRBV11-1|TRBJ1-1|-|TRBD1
CASSLGQTLEAFF
TGTGCCAGCAGCTTGGGACAGACACTTGAAGCTTTCTTT
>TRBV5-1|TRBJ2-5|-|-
CASTSRVEETQYF
TGCGCCAGCACCTCGAGGGTCGAGGAGACCCAGTACTTC
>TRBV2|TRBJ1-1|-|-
CASSEQALLEAFF
TGTGCCAGCAGTGAACAGGCGCTGCTTGAAGCTTTCTTT
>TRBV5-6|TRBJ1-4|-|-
CASTVIGNEKLFF
TGTGCCAGCACCGTCATCGGGAATGAAAAACTGTTTTTT
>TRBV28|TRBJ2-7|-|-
CAINGRSYEQYF
TGTGCCATTAACGGGAGATCCTACGAGCAGTACTTC
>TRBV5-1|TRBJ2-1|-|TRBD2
CASSGSGGLLTNEQFF
TGCGCCAGCAGCGGTAGCGGGGGGCTATTGACCAATGAGCAGTTCTTC
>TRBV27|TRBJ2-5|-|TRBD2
CASRPNGGLAGETQYF
TGTGCCAGCAGACCAAACGGGGGACTAGCGGGGGAGACCCAGTACTTC
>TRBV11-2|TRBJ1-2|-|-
CASSLDGGSVYGYTF
TGTGCCAGCAGCTTAGACGGCGGGTCGGTCTATGGCTACACCTTC
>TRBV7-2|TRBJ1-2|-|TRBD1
CASSSRDRAGYTF
TGTGCCAGCAGCTCCCGGGACAGGGCCGGCTACACCTTC